This entry lists 16 T cell receptor beta chains sequenced from one sample in a study of blood T cells in healthy people across ages. Combining a sample-barcoded 5' primer with a J-beta primer mix, a second PCR ran for roughly 7 to 12 cycles. In TCRdb, the 5' RACE reads were re-called with MiXCR into one record per CDR3 protein. The data show approximately 690,000 distinct CDR3 sequences, around 38% seen once. Sample: blood. All receptors come from a man older than 75 in good health.

Worth noting for this clonotype: At one boundary the junction diverges from the germline segment, which might be a read error. The chain links TRBV6-2 or TRBV6-3 to TRBJ2-3, with TRBD2 matching over 7 bases. The CDR3 length is 13 residues. From germline, CDR1 is MNHEY and CDR2 SVGEGT. This CDR3 reads CASNLAVTDTQSF. The CDR3, as DNA: TGTGCCAGCAATCTAGCGGTCACAGATACGCAGTCTTTT.

V gene TRBV11-1 combines with J gene TRBJ2-2; no firm D call. CDR3 length: 16 residues. Trimming pared 6 bases from V and 1 base from J, leaving 15 bases between. From germline, CDR1 is SGHAT and CDR2 FQDESV (reference sequence). The CDR3, as DNA: TGTGCCAGCAGACGTAAAAGTGGAATGAACACCGGGGAGCTGTTTTTT. It is translated as CASRRKSGMNTGELFF.

The gene calls are TRBV9 and TRBJ2-1, with 7 bases that match TRBD2. CDR1 SGDLS and CDR2 YYNGEE come from the germline V gene. The CDR3 has 13 amino acids. V shed 3 bases and J 9 bases; nucleotides not matched to a gene: 6. CDR3 sequence: CASSEWEGREQFF. The CDR3 nucleotides are TGTGCCAGCAGCGAATGGGAGGGTCGTGAGCAGTTCTTC.

This rearrangement joins TRBV6-1 to TRBJ2-7, with 8 bases that match TRBD2. CDR3 length: 15 amino acids. With V trimmed by 0 bases and J by 2 bases, 3 bases remained unmatched. The V gene's germline CDR1 is MNHNS and CDR2 SASEGT. The CDR3 DNA sequence: TGTGCCAGCAGTGAAGCCACTAGCGGACCCTACGAGCAGTACTTC. Protein: CASSEATSGPYEQYF.

V is TRBV6-2 or TRBV6-3 and J is TRBJ2-7; 8 bases are shared with TRBD2. In germline, CDR1 is MNHEY, CDR2 SVGEGT. V shed 2 bases, J shed 0 bases, and the junction held 3 bases outside the gene matches. The CDR3 runs 15 residues. Here the CDR3 reads CASSYDGRASYEQYF. The DNA for the CDR3 is TGTGCCAGCAGTTACGACGGGAGGGCCTCCTACGAGCAGTACTTC.

This clonotype has only a few counts. The V gene is TRBV4-3, the J gene TRBJ2-4; 8 bases fit TRBD2. The V gene's germline CDR1 is LGHNA and CDR2 YSLEER. With 0 bases clipped from V and 2 bases from J, the junction kept 6 bases outside the gene matches. The CDR3 totals 17 residues. The CDR3 region has the DNA TGCGCCAGCAGCCAAGATAGCGGGGCAGGATCCAAAAACATTCAGTACTTC. It specifies CASSQDSGAGSKNIQYF.

This chain links TRBV5-6 with TRBJ2-7; D possibly corresponds to TRBD1 (7 bases). Germline loops: CDR1 SGHDT, CDR2 YYEEEE. This CDR3 has 15 amino acids. The V end lost 4 bases, the J end lost 0 bases, and 14 bases lay between the germline ends. CDR3 sequence reads: CASSGGTEGSYEQYF. CDR3 nucleotide sequence: TGTGCCAGCAGCGGAGGGACAGAGGGCTCCTACGAGCAGTACTTC.

This chain uses TRBV4-3 with TRBJ1-4, with a weak D call TRBD1 (6 bases). There are 16 residues in the CDR3. In germline, CDR1 is LGHNA, CDR2 YSLEER. V lost 4 bases and J 3 bases, leaving 15 bases between the germline ends. The CDR3 here is CASSPGRGASNEKLFF. In DNA form, the CDR3 reads TGCGCCAGCAGCCCGGGACGGGGGGCGTCTAATGAAAAACTGTTTTTT.

This chain uses TRBV3-1 with TRBJ2-1; the match to TRBD2 covers 10 bases. The CDR3 runs to 15 residues. Per germline, CDR1 LGHDT and CDR2 YNNKEL (reference sequence). The junction had 5 bases not matched to a gene; V was cut back by 2 bases and J by 7 bases. CDR3 protein: CASSQLAGVSNEQFF. The CDR3, as DNA: TGTGCCAGCAGCCAACTAGCGGGAGTTAGTAATGAGCAGTTCTTC.

The chain uses TRBV20-1 and TRBJ2-5; D perhaps matches TRBD2 (5 bases). The germline gives CDR1 DFQATT, CDR2 SNEGSKA (reference sequence). The V end was cut by 3 bases, the J end by 5 bases, with 16 bases between. The CDR3 is 14 amino acids. The CDR3 spells CSARPRTVRETQYF. For the CDR3, the DNA is TGCAGTGCTAGGCCCCGGACTGTACGGGAGACCCAGTACTTC.

This clonotype was seen ten or more times. The chain combines TRBV4-1 with TRBJ1-2; 8 nucleotides agree with TRBD1. The trim removed 4 bases at V and 2 bases at J, leaving 6 bases unmatched. The CDR3 loop spans 15 amino acids. Germline assignment: CDR1 MGHRA and CDR2 YSYEKL. CDR3 amino acids: CASSLGQGENYGYTF. In DNA form, the CDR3 reads TGCGCCAGCAGCCTAGGACAGGGAGAGAACTATGGCTACACCTTC.

The chain links TRBV11-2 to TRBJ2-4; 10 bases match TRBD1. CDR1 SGHAT and CDR2 FQNNGV come from the germline V gene. CDR3 length: 14 amino acids. The trim removed 5 bases at V and 13 bases at J, leaving 11 bases unmatched. The CDR3 here is CASSPRQGAGQQYF. The CDR3 bases are TGTGCCAGCAGCCCCAGACAGGGGGCTGGACAACAGTACTTC.

The J gene is TRBJ2-7, the V gene TRBV4-2; D gene unclear. This CDR3 region has 15 residues. Trimming removed 0 bases at V and 0 bases at J, with 9 bases between. The germline CDR1 and CDR2 sequences are LGHNA and YNFKEQ. CDR3 nucleotide sequence: TGTGCCAGCAGCCAAGATGGTGCGGACTCCTACGAGCAGTACTTC. Its translation: CASSQDGADSYEQYF.

This clonotype was detected only a few times. The chain joins TRBV20-1 to TRBJ2-7; 8 bases are shared with TRBD1. Per germline, CDR1 DFQATT and CDR2 SNEGSKA (reference sequence). The J segment lost 2 bases and the V segment lost 3 bases, leaving 3 bases of the junction unmatched. This CDR3 contains 13 residues. The CDR3 region has the DNA TGCAGTGCTAGTAAACAGGGGGCCTACGAGCAGTACTTC. This gives the protein CSASKQGAYEQYF.

The chain has TRBV6-5 and TRBJ2-7; unclear D gene. The CDR3 has 13 amino acids. Per the germline V gene, CDR1 is MNHEY and CDR2 is SVGAGI. V shed 4 bases and J shed 9 bases, with 16 bases lying between them. CDR3 sequence (DNA): TGTGCCAGCAGTTCCACCAAGGGATTAGGGCAGTACTTC. Its protein is CASSSTKGLGQYF.

This clonotype was observed at least ten times. Here the CDR3 DNA reads TGCGCCAGCAGCCAAGGCGCATCAGGGGGCCATGAAAAACTGTTTTTT. The encoded protein is CASSQGASGGHEKLFF. The chain is built from TRBV4-1 and TRBJ1-4; 8 nucleotides match TRBD1. CDR1 and CDR2 (germline): MGHRA, YSYEKL. The CDR3 has 16 residues. V lost 1 base to trimming and J lost 6 bases; unmatched junction nucleotides: 7.